Listed here are 12 T cell receptor beta chains from one sample, sequenced in a study of blood T cell repertoires in COVID-19. The table came from immunoSEQ multiplex PCR; TCRdb's copy has only in-frame clones and leaves some out. The data contain about 330,000 clones, approximately 89% of them seen just once; the ten biggest clones take up about 5%. The source material was PBMCs or T cells enriched from blood (not recorded which). Every receptor here comes from a man aged 30-40 years who had recovered from COVID-19.

The chain uses TRBV30 and TRBJ1-4; TRBD1 matches 7 bases. The length of the CDR3 is 14 residues. Germline-derived CDR1 and CDR2 are GTSNPN and SVGIG (reference sequence). V trimming: 2 bases; J trimming: 10 bases; junction bases outside the gene matches: 10. CDR3 amino acids: CAWSHDREVGKLFF. CDR3 DNA: TGTGCCTGGAGTCACGACAGGGAGGTTGGAAAACTGTTTTTT.

The gene calls are TRBV9 and TRBJ1-5; D unclear. V was cut by 3 bases and J by 0 bases, with 10 bases left in between. Germline V CDR1 and CDR2: SGDLS, YYNGEE. CDR3 length: 15 amino acids. CDR3 bases: TGTGCCAGCAGCGAGTGGGGAGCTAGCAATCAGCCCCAGCATTTT. This codes for CASSEWGASNQPQHF.

This sequence joins TRBV5-1 and TRBJ2-3; a possible D gene is TRBD2 (5 bases). Looked up from germline, CDR1 is SGHRS and CDR2 is YFSETQ. Between the trimmed V and J ends, which lost 2 bases and 2 bases, there was a span of 9 bases. The CDR3 is 14 residues long. CDR3 loop: CASSFRDLTDTQYF. CDR3 bases: TGCGCCAGCAGCTTCCGGGATCTCACAGATACGCAGTATTTT.

The J gene is TRBJ1-5, the V gene TRBV18; D may be TRBD1 (5 bases). The CDR3 consists of 14 residues. The V gene's germline CDR1 is KGHSH and CDR2 LQKENI. Trimming cost V 3 bases and J 5 bases, with 11 bases left between them. CDR3 residues: CASSPLGGDQPQHF. As DNA, the CDR3 is TGTGCCAGCTCACCCCTGGGGGGGGATCAGCCCCAGCATTTT.

The chain combines TRBV5-1 with TRBJ2-3; tentative D call: TRBD2 (7 bases). The CDR3 loop spans 16 amino acids. The germline CDR1 and CDR2 sequences are SGHRS and YFSETQ. Trimming stripped 0 bases from V and 2 bases from J, with 13 bases between. The CDR3 here is CASSLVGGANTDTQYF. DNA of the CDR3: TGCGCCAGCAGCTTGGTTGGGGGGGCCAACACAGATACGCAGTATTTT.

The V gene is TRBV14, the J gene TRBJ1-4; D unresolved. V gave up 1 base and J gave up 11 bases, with 5 bases separating them. Germline loops: CDR1 SGHDN, CDR2 FVKESK. This CDR3 has 11 residues. The CDR3 sequence is CASSQVGKLFF. The CDR3 DNA is TGTGCCAGCAGCCAAGTTGGCAAACTGTTTTTT.

The rearrangement uses TRBV5-1 and TRBJ1-4, with TRBD1 identical over 7 bases. J gave up 5 bases and V 2 bases, and 9 bases lay outside the gene matches. CDR1 and CDR2 (germline): SGHRS, YFSETQ. This CDR3 spans 16 amino acids. CDR3 in amino acids: CASSLSGTERNEKLFF. In DNA form, the CDR3 reads TGCGCCAGCAGCTTAAGTGGGACAGAACGCAATGAAAAACTGTTTTTT.

The chain joins TRBV7-9 to TRBJ2-6, with TRBD1 identical over 7 bases. The CDR3 consists of 15 residues. Per the germline V gene, CDR1 is SEHNR and CDR2 is FQNEAQ (reference sequence). V shed 5 bases and J 2 bases; nucleotides not matched to a gene: 3. DNA of the CDR3: TGTGCCAGCAGCCTAGGACAGGCTGGGGCCAACGTCCTGACTTTC. Its protein product is CASSLGQAGANVLTF.

The V and J genes are TRBV18 and TRBJ1-3; D not resolved. Trimming removed 1 base at V and 0 bases at J, with 7 bases between. The CDR3 loop spans 15 amino acids. In germline, CDR1 is KGHSH, CDR2 LQKENI. Written as DNA, the CDR3 is TGTGCCAGCTCACCACGGCAGTTCTCTGGAAACACCATATATTTT. Its protein product is CASSPRQFSGNTIYF. Full variable domain (rest looked up from reference TRBV18 and TRBJ1-3): NAGVMQNPRHLVRRRGQEARLRCSPMKGHSHVYWYRQLPEEGLKFMVYLQKENIIDESGMPKERFSAEFPKEGPSILRIQQVVRGDSAAYFCASSPRQFSGNTIYFGEGSWLTVV.

This rearrangement joins TRBV21-1 to TRBJ1-2; the table's D call TRBD1 went unverified against the DNA. TRBV21-1 is assigned pseudogene status. CDR3 size: 17 residues. CDR3 nucleotide sequence: TGTGCCAGCAGCAAAGATAGGTTGGGGGACAGGGACTATGGCTACACCTTC. Amino acid sequence: CASSKDRLGDRDYGYTF.

Points on this clone: It is unclear where the CDR3 begins or ends on the DNA, so no DNA is shown, and the CDR3 is as TCRdb lists it. The chain uses TRBV18 and TRBJ1-6; the table's TRBD1 call for D was not verified on the DNA. The CDR3 adds up to 14 amino acids, both ends counted. The germline gives CDR1 KGHSH, CDR2 LQKENI. CDR3 sequence reads: CASSPSFGPGPLHF.

The chain employs TRBV9 and TRBJ2-2; 9 bases map to TRBD1. Looked up from germline, CDR1 is SGDLS and CDR2 is YYNGEE. The CDR3 runs 13 residues. V lost 7 bases to trimming and J lost 5 bases; unmatched junction nucleotides: 3. This CDR3 is CASGTGLTGELFF. The CDR3 DNA is TGTGCCAGCGGGACAGGGTTAACCGGGGAGCTGTTTTTT.